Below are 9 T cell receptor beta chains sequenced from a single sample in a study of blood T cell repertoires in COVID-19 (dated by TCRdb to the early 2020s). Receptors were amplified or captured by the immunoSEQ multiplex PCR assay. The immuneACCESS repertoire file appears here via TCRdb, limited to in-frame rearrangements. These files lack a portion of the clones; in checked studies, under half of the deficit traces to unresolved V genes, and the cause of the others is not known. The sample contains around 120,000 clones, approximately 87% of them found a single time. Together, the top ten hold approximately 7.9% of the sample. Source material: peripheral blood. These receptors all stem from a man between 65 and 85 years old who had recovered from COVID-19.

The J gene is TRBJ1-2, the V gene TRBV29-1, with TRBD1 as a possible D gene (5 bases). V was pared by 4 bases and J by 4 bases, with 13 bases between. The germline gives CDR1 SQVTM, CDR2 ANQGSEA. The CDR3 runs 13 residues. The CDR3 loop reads CSVVWYQGYGYTF. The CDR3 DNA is TGCAGCGTTGTTTGGTACCAGGGCTATGGCTACACCTTC.

CDR3 residues: CASRLRPGTGKEKLFF. The CDR3 nucleotides are TGCGCCAGCAGACTAAGGCCCGGGACAGGGAAAGAAAAACTGTTTTTT. The J gene is TRBJ1-4, the V gene TRBV4-1, with 9 nucleotides matching TRBD1. Trimming removed 6 bases from V and 8 bases from J; junction bases left unmatched: 13. The CDR3 is 16 residues long. Germline values: CDR1 MGHRA, CDR2 YSYEKL.

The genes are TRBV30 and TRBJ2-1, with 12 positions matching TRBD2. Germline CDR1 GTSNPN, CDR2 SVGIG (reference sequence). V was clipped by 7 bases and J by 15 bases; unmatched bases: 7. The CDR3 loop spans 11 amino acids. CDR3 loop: CAFSSGRVRFF. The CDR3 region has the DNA TGTGCCTTTTCTAGCGGGAGGGTTCGGTTCTTC. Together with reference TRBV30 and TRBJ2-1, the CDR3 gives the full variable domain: SQTIHQWPATLVQPVGSPLSLECTVEGTSNPNLYWYRQAAGRGLQLLFYSVGIGQISSEVPQNLSASRPQDRQFILSSKKLLLSDSGFYLCAFSSGRVRFFGPGTRLTVL.

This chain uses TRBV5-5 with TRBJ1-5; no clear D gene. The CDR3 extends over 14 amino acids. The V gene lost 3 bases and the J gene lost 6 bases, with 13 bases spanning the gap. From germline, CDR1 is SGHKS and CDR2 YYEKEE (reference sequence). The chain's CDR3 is CASSSGRQTQPQHF. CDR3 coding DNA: TGTGCCAGCAGCTCCGGGAGACAAACTCAGCCCCAGCATTTT. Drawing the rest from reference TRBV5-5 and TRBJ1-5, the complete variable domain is DAGVTQSPTHLIKTRGQQVTLRCSPISGHKSVSWYQQVLGQGPQFIFQYYEKEERGRGNFPDRFSARQFPNYSSELNVNALLLGDSALYLCASSSGRQTQPQHFGDGTRLSIL.

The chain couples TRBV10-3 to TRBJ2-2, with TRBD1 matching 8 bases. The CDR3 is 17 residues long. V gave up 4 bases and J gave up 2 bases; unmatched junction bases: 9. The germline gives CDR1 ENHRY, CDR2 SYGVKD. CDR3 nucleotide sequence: TGTGCCATCAGTGTAAAGGGGGACAGGAGTAACACCGGGGAGCTGTTTTTT. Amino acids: CAISVKGDRSNTGELFF.

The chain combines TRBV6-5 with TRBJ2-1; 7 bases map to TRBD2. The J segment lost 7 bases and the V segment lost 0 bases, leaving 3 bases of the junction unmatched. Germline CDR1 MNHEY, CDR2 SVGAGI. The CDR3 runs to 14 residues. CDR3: CASSYSRGINEQFF. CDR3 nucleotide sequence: TGTGCCAGCAGTTACTCGCGGGGGATAAATGAGCAGTTCTTC.

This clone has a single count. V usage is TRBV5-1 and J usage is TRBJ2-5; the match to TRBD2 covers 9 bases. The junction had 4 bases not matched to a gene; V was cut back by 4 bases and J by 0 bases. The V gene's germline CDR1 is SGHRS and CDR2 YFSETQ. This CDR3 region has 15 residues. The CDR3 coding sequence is TGCGCCAGCAGCCTCGGGACTAGCTACCAAGAGACCCAGTACTTC. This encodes CASSLGTSYQETQYF.

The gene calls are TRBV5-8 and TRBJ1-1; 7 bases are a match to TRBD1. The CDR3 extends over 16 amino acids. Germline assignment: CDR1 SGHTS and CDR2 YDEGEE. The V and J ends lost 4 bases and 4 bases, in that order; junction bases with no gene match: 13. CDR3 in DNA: TGTGCCAGCAGCCCGCCCGGATATGACAGGGTCACTGAAGCTTTCTTT. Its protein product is CASSPPGYDRVTEAFF.

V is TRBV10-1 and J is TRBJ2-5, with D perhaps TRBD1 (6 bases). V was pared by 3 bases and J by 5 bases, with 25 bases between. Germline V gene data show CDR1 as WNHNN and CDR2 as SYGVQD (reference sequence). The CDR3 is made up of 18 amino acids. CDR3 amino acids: CASSDCRRDTQRVETQYF. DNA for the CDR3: TGCGCCAGCAGTGATTGCCGCCGGGACACACAACGGGTGGAGACCCAGTACTTC.